This T cell receptor beta chain was captured by sequencing in a study of T cells in localized non-small cell lung cancer. Here immunoSEQ multiplex PCR was the method, and the copy in TCRdb shows in-frame clones only, minus some. This sample has under 100,000 clones, with more than 70% found just once. This clonotype was obtained from a woman between 35 and 70 years old with stage I squamous cell lung carcinoma. The sequencing here drew on peripheral blood, taken before any cancer treatment.

Here the CDR3 reads CASSRVGGNGYTF. The CDR3 nucleotides read TGTGCCAGCAGCCGAGTGGGCGGGAATGGCTACACCTTC. This chain joins TRBV7-2 and TRBJ1-2; the D is unclear. The CDR3 runs 13 residues. The germline V gene has CDR1 SGHTA and CDR2 FQGNSA. Trimming took 5 bases from V and 6 from J, leaving 13 bases between them.